This TCR beta chain was recorded in a study of post-analysis software for immune sequencing data. Study at large: Recorded disease courses covered relapsing-remitting, secondary progressive and progressive-relapsing multiple sclerosis. Some patients had no subtype annotation. Study outcomes and limitations: There were five TRBV segments more frequent in patients than controls, and TRBV5-6, TRBV5-1 and TRBV20-1 were among them. People with multiple sclerosis had a significantly lower normalized Chao1 diversity than controls did.

The CDR3 runs to 12 residues. V lost 5 bases, J lost 11 bases, and 16 bases lay in between. The germline V gene has CDR1 DFQATT and CDR2 SNEGSKA (reference sequence). Each TCR beta cDNA library carried unique molecular identifiers. The yield from approximately 1 to 10 million T cells was some 500,000 cDNA molecules in total. TCRdb re-called the PCR reads with MiXCR, one entry per CDR3 protein. Of hundreds of thousands of distinct CDR3 sequences listed, about 32% are singletons. This clonotype was detected only a few times. The antigen is not known. This sequence originates from a girl between 10 and 17 years old with multiple sclerosis. This chain links TRBV20-1 with TRBJ2-1; D is perhaps TRBD1 or TRBD2 (7 bases each). Source material: blood. The CDR3 DNA reads as TGCAGTGCTTGGGGCAGGGGGGGGAAGCAGTTCTTC. Encoded protein: CSAWGRGGKQFF.